Presented here are 11 T cell receptor beta chains from one specimen sequenced in a study of regulatory T cells in long-lasting Graves disease. Specified time point: newly diagnosed GD, antithyroid drugs for less than 3 months. Extracted PBMC RNA gave rise to the TCR library. Assembly of TCR beta libraries relied on iRepertoire HTBI primers together with Arm-PCR of CDR3 regions. TCRdb reprocessed the multiplex PCR reads via MiXCR and lists one record per CDR3 protein. This sample has 450,000 to 700,000 distinct CDR3 sequences; about 14% occur once, and the top ten carry over 7.5%. The same specimen was also included in a second study, on T cells in Graves' hyperthyroidism and ophthalmopathy.

Sequenced material: peripheral blood mononuclear cells (PBMCs), taken at new diagnosis, from a patient treated with antithyroid drugs. These receptors all stem from a man aged 30 to 39 with Graves disease.

This clonotype was observed a few times. The chain has TRBV18 and TRBJ2-2, with 9 bases lining up with TRBD2. V was clipped by 0 bases and J by 4 bases; unmatched bases: 6. This CDR3 is built from 17 residues. Germline V lookup: CDR1 KGHSH, CDR2 LQKENI. The CDR3 DNA follows: TGTGCCAGCTCACCACCAATAGCGGGAGCTCGCACCGGGGAGCTGTTTTTT. This codes for CASSPPIAGARTGELFF.

In this sample, this clonotype turned up many times. V usage is TRBV20-1 and J usage is TRBJ2-7; D possibly corresponds to TRBD2 (6 bases). Germline CDR1 is DFQATT and CDR2 is SNEGSKA (reference sequence). CDR3 size: 14 residues. Trimming removed 4 bases at V and 3 bases at J, with 16 bases between. This CDR3 is CSATPDGSSYEQYF. CDR3 nucleotides: TGCAGTGCTACCCCGGACGGGAGTAGCTACGAGCAGTACTTC.

This clonotype was detected only a few times. A read error may be the cause here, since a much bigger clone is one base away. The chain combines TRBV2 with TRBJ2-2, with 9 nucleotides matching TRBD2. The junction had 6 bases not matched to a gene; V was cut back by 6 bases and J by 4 bases. CDR1 SNHLY and CDR2 FYNNEI come from the germline V gene. This CDR3 is built from 15 residues. The CDR3, as DNA: TGTGCCAGCAGAGGGGAAGCGGGAGGCACCGGGGAGCTGTTTTTT. Its translation is CASRGEAGGTGELFF.

The V and J genes are TRBV20-1 and TRBJ2-5; no definite D call. Trimming cost V 2 bases and J 3 bases, with 16 bases left between them. Germline CDR1 reads DFQATT; CDR2 reads SNEGSKA (reference sequence). The length of the CDR3 is 15 residues. The CDR3 sequence is CSARPPSRSEETQYF. The CDR3 nucleotides are TGCAGTGCTAGACCCCCGTCTAGGAGCGAAGAGACCCAGTACTTC.

The table lists this clonotype with a few counts. The V call is TRBV20-1, the J call TRBJ2-7; possible D gene TRBD2, 5 bases. CDR1 is DFQATT, CDR2 SNEGSKA, per germline (reference sequence). This CDR3 has 14 residues. V was pared by 6 bases and J by 2 bases, with 17 bases between. The CDR3 nucleotides are TGCAGTGCACACCCCAGCGGAAAGGCCTACGAGCAGTACTTC. This encodes CSAHPSGKAYEQYF.

This clonotype was observed a handful of times. The chain joins TRBV19 to TRBJ2-7; 8 bases match TRBD2. CDR3 length: 15 amino acids. Trimming at V came to 5 bases and at J to 6 bases, leaving 12 bases not matched to a gene. Germline V lookup: CDR1 LNHDA, CDR2 SQIVND (reference sequence). In nucleotides, the CDR3 is TGTGCCAGTAGTGTTGAGCGGGAGAGGCAGGGCGAGCAGTACTTC. This sequence encodes CASSVERERQGEQYF.

This clonotype was detected ten times or more. The chain has TRBV12-3 or TRBV12-4 and TRBJ1-5, with TRBD1 as a possible D gene (5 bases). V lost 1 base and J lost 0, with 10 bases in between. CDR3 size: 16 residues. CDR3 in DNA: TGTGCCAGCAGTTTAGATAGGGGAGGTAGCAATCAGCCCCAGCATTTT. It translates to CASSLDRGGSNQPQHF.

The chain combines TRBV7-3 with TRBJ2-6, with D perhaps TRBD1 or TRBD2 (6 bases each). V lost 5 bases and J lost 4, with 18 bases in between. The germline gives CDR1 SGHTA, CDR2 FQGTGA. The CDR3 has 17 amino acids. Written as DNA, the CDR3 is TGTGCCAGCAGCCTAGGGGGGAGGCTCTCCGGGGCCAACGTCCTGACTTTC. Amino acid sequence: CASSLGGRLSGANVLTF. Complete variable domain (other parts from reference TRBV7-3 and TRBJ2-6): GAGVSQTPSNKVTEKGKYVELRCDPISGHTALYWYRQSLGQGPEFLIYFQGTGAADDSGLPNDRFFAVRPEGSVSTLKIQRTERGDSAVYLCASSLGGRLSGANVLTFGAGSRLTVL.

For this clonotype: At one of its ends the junction is not consistent with the germline gene, which may arise from a read error. The rearrangement uses TRBV18 and TRBJ2-7; 7 nucleotides match TRBD1. Per the germline V gene, CDR1 is KGHSH and CDR2 is LQKENI. The CDR3 sequence is 12 residues long. In DNA form, the CDR3 reads TGTGCCTGCTCACCACAGGGGCTGGAGCAGTACTTC. Protein sequence: CACSPQGLEQYF.

The V call is TRBV3-1, the J call TRBJ1-6; D might be TRBD1 (5 bases). The germline V and J ends were trimmed by 4 bases and 6 bases, with 13 bases remaining between them. The CDR3 runs to 15 residues. The germline V gene has CDR1 LGHDT and CDR2 YNNKEL (reference sequence). CDR3 residues: CASSRGGTGNSPLHF. For the CDR3, the DNA is TGTGCCAGCAGCCGCGGGGGTACCGGTAATTCACCCCTCCACTTT.

V is TRBV20-1 and J is TRBJ2-1, with D possibly matching TRBD2 (6 bases). V lost 3 bases, J lost 0 bases, and 9 bases lay in between. From germline, CDR1 is DFQATT and CDR2 SNEGSKA (reference sequence). The CDR3 sequence is 14 residues long. CDR3: CSARGTFSYNEQFF. For the CDR3, the DNA is TGCAGTGCTAGGGGGACTTTCTCCTACAATGAGCAGTTCTTC.